One and the same sample provided the 5 T cell receptor beta chains below, sequenced in a study of radiotherapy plus CTLA-4 blockade in lung cancer. The assay was immunoSEQ multiplex PCR, and TCRdb's table has in-frame clones only and misses some. The sample shows about 68,000 clones, approximately 79% of them seen only once. The sequencing used peripheral blood, collected from a patient treated with radiotherapy plus ipilimumab. Receptor source: a human donor with non-small cell lung cancer who had a complete response to radiotherapy plus ipilimumab.

A few counts support this clone. The J gene is TRBJ1-2, the V gene TRBV7-6; D remains unclear. V lost 1 base and J 5 bases, leaving 14 bases between the germline ends. The CDR3 sequence is 15 residues long. Germline lookup yields CDR1 SGHVS and CDR2 FNYEAQ. Written as DNA, the CDR3 is TGTGCCAGCAGCTTAGGATCCAGCGCAATATATGGCTACACCTTC. Translated, it gives CASSLGSSAIYGYTF. The full variable domain, in which reference TRBV7-6 and TRBJ1-2 provide the parts outside the CDR3, is GAGVSQSPRYKVTKRGQDVALRCDPISGHVSLYWYRQALGQGPEFLTYFNYEAQQDKSGLPNDRFSAERPEGSISTLTIQRTEQRDSAMYRCASSLGSSAIYGYTFGSGTRLTVV.

The chain couples TRBV9 to TRBJ2-5; D remains unclear. In germline, CDR1 is SGDLS, CDR2 YYNGEE. The CDR3 consists of 15 residues. Trimming took 0 bases from V and 4 from J, leaving 13 bases between them. CDR3 amino acids: CASSVAALQGETQYF. Written as DNA, the CDR3 is TGTGCCAGCAGCGTAGCAGCCTTACAAGGAGAGACCCAGTACTTC. The full variable domain, rest sourced from reference TRBV9 and TRBJ2-5, is DSGVTQTPKHLITATGQRVTLRCSPRSGDLSVYWYQQSLDQGLQFLIQYYNGEERAKGNILERFSAQQFPDLHSELNLSSLELGDSALYFCASSVAALQGETQYFGPGTRLLVL.

V usage is TRBV11-2 and J usage is TRBJ2-1; TRBD2 matches at 11 bases. The trim removed 5 bases at V and 8 bases at J, leaving 11 bases unmatched. CDR3 length: 16 residues. Germline V gene lookup returns CDR1 SGHAT and CDR2 FQNNGV. The CDR3 is CASSPTLAGGVYEQFF. As DNA, the CDR3 is TGTGCCAGCAGCCCCACTCTAGCGGGAGGAGTCTATGAGCAGTTCTTC.

V is TRBV27 and J is TRBJ1-1, with D maybe TRBD1 (6 bases). Per germline, CDR1 MNHEY and CDR2 SMNVEV (reference sequence). With 0 bases removed from V and 2 bases from J, the gap between germline ends came to 13 bases. The CDR3 is 16 residues long. The CDR3 reads CASSLSMGGANTEAFF. DNA for the CDR3: TGTGCCAGCAGTTTATCTATGGGGGGCGCCAACACTGAAGCTTTCTTT.

The chain links TRBV19 to TRBJ2-2, with 9 bases identical to TRBD1. The CDR3 extends over 18 amino acids. CDR1 and CDR2 (germline): LNHDA, SQIVND (reference sequence). The ends lost 8 bases at V and 3 bases at J; junction bases unmatched: 16. The CDR3: CASARDRVMLRDTGELFF. In DNA form, the CDR3 reads TGTGCCAGTGCCCGGGACAGGGTAATGTTAAGAGACACCGGGGAGCTGTTTTTT.